The subject of this entry is one T cell receptor beta chain. The CDR3 has 17 residues. CDR1 and CDR2 from the germline V gene are MGHRA and YSYEKL. Trimming left V 0 bases short and J 2 bases short, with 14 bases between. Vbeta (60) and Jbeta (13) primers were used in the PCR. Assay used: immunoSEQ multiplex PCR; TCRdb lists only in-frame clones, some missing. The sample includes some 60,000 clones, approximately 80% of them seen just once. The data originate from a study of cytomegalovirus exposure and HLA in healthy donors. The chain carries TRBV4-1 and TRBJ2-1; TRBD2 is a possible D gene (7 bases). The clonotype originates from a man aged 35 to 55 in good health and CMV-seronegative. Sequenced sample: PBMCs. This CDR3 reads CASSQDGGGAPYNEQFF. The DNA for the CDR3 is TGCGCCAGCAGCCAAGATGGTGGGGGGGCCCCCTACAATGAGCAGTTCTTC.